The next 28 T cell receptor beta chains were all read from a single sample in a study of blood T cell repertoires in COVID-19. TCRdb's table, derived via immunoSEQ multiplex PCR, lists solely in-frame clones and lacks some. The sample has some 140,000 clones, about 86% seen once. The sequencing sample was made of PBMCs or T cells enriched from blood (not recorded which). Every receptor here comes from a man aged 35-49 years with acute COVID-19.

This chain joins TRBV12-5 and TRBJ1-5; D may be TRBD1 (5 bases). Germline CDR1 reads LGHNT; CDR2 reads FRNRAP. V dropped 6 bases and J dropped 2 bases, with 11 bases sitting between them. The CDR3 is 14 residues long. As DNA, the CDR3 is TGTGCTAGTGGAACCTCGGGGGGCAATCAGCCCCAGCATTTT. Translated, it gives CASGTSGGNQPQHF. Drawing the rest from reference TRBV12-5 and TRBJ1-5, the complete variable domain is DARVTQTPRHKVTEMGQEVTMRCQPILGHNTVFWYRQTMMQGLELLAYFRNRAPLDDSGMPKDRFSAEMPDATLATLKIQPSEPRDSAVYFCASGTSGGNQPQHFGDGTRLSIL.

The chain employs TRBV4-2 and TRBJ2-1, with 10 bases identical to TRBD2. The CDR3 contains 19 residues. Germline V gives CDR1 LGHNA, CDR2 YNFKEQ. V was clipped by 0 bases and J by 4 bases; unmatched bases: 12. CDR3 coding DNA: TGTGCCAGCAGCCAAGAAAATTCGTACCTAGCGGGGGAATACAATGAGCAGTTCTTC. It encodes CASSQENSYLAGEYNEQFF.

This clone was detected once. The chain is built from TRBV12-5 and TRBJ1-1; 7 nucleotides align to TRBD1. The CDR3 has 14 amino acids. Germline trimming cut 7 bases from V and 5 bases from J; bases unmatched to any gene: 10. The germline V gene has CDR1 LGHNT and CDR2 FRNRAP. This CDR3 is CASAVQGLGTEAFF. In DNA, the CDR3 is TGTGCTAGTGCCGTACAGGGGCTTGGGACTGAAGCTTTCTTT.

The chain uses TRBV7-5 and TRBJ2-7; TRBD2, as called in the table, went unchecked against the DNA. TRBV7-5 is described as a pseudogene. This CDR3 has 15 amino acids. CDR3 DNA sequence: TGTGCCAGAAGCACCCCGGGACTAGCGTTCGAGAGGCAGTACTTC. This encodes CARSTPGLAFERQYF.

This chain uses TRBV2 with TRBJ2-3; TRBD2 matches at 13 bases. The CDR3 loop spans 16 amino acids. Trimming took 5 bases from V and 7 from J; bases not matched to a gene: 9. Looked up from germline, CDR1 is SNHLY and CDR2 is FYNNEI. The CDR3 region is CASSLLAGGLPNTQYF. CDR3 nucleotide sequence: TGTGCCAGCAGTTTACTAGCGGGGGGGCTACCCAATACGCAGTATTTT.

The chain couples TRBV19 to TRBJ2-3; TRBD2 matches 7 bases. CDR3 length: 14 residues. Trimming at V came to 3 bases and at J to 4 bases, leaving 4 bases not matched to a gene. CDR1 and CDR2 from the germline V gene are LNHDA and SQIVND (reference sequence). CDR3 protein: CASSIRLAADTQYF. DNA of the CDR3: TGTGCCAGTAGTATCAGGCTAGCGGCAGATACGCAGTATTTT.

This chain uses TRBV6-5 with TRBJ1-6, with a possible D match to TRBD1 (6 bases). CDR1 and CDR2 (germline): MNHEY, SVGAGI. Trimming took 6 bases from V and 5 from J, leaving 14 bases between them. The CDR3 covers 15 residues. The CDR3 nucleotides are TGTGCCAGCAGATTCACGGCAGGGGATAATTCACCCCTCCACTTT. Its translation: CASRFTAGDNSPLHF.

The rearrangement uses TRBV7-2 and TRBJ2-4; 8 nucleotides match TRBD2. Per the germline V gene, CDR1 is SGHTA and CDR2 is FQGNSA. V lost 2 bases to trimming and J lost 6 bases; unmatched junction nucleotides: 3. This CDR3 is 14 amino acids long. In nucleotides, the CDR3 is TGTGCCAGCAGCTTATCACTAGCGGCAAACATTCAGTACTTC. Its translation: CASSLSLAANIQYF.

The J gene is TRBJ2-7, the V gene TRBV18, with TRBD2 matching 13 bases. The trim removed 2 bases at V and 3 bases at J, leaving 1 base unmatched. The CDR3 covers 15 residues. The germline V gene encodes CDR1 KGHSH and CDR2 LQKENI. The CDR3 is CASSPWTSGGYEQYF. The CDR3 DNA is TGTGCCAGCTCACCATGGACTAGCGGGGGCTACGAGCAGTACTTC.

The chain joins TRBV18 to TRBJ1-6, with TRBD1 matching over 8 bases. V shed 6 bases, J shed 10 bases, and the junction held 11 bases outside the gene matches. Germline CDR1 and CDR2: KGHSH and LQKENI. There are 15 residues in the CDR3. In DNA form, the CDR3 reads TGTGCCAGCTCTATAGAAGCAGGGGGCCAATCACCCCTCCACTTT. Protein sequence: CASSIEAGGQSPLHF.

The V call is TRBV9, the J call TRBJ2-5; TRBD2 matches 11 bases. The CDR3 has 16 residues. The V gene's germline CDR1 is SGDLS and CDR2 YYNGEE. The V gene end was trimmed by 0 bases and the J gene end by 5 bases; junction bases not matched to a gene: 6. The CDR3 coding sequence is TGTGCCAGCAGCGTAGGGGGTCTAGCGGGAGGCGAGACCCAGTACTTC. This encodes CASSVGGLAGGETQYF.

This clone was seen a few times. The rearrangement joins TRBV2 to TRBJ1-5; D call uncertain. The germline V gene encodes CDR1 SNHLY and CDR2 FYNNEI. V lost 3 bases, J lost 0 bases, and 6 bases lay in between. This CDR3 is built from 14 residues. The CDR3 is CASSDSDSNQPQHF. The CDR3 DNA reads TGTGCCAGCAGTGACAGTGATAGCAATCAGCCCCAGCATTTT.

This clone was recorded a few times. The chain has TRBV28 and TRBJ1-4, with TRBD1 matching 8 bases. In germline, CDR1 is MDHEN, CDR2 SYDVKM. The V segment lost 10 bases and the J segment 0 bases; nucleotides outside the gene matches: 7. This CDR3 comprises 15 residues. CDR3 sequence: CATVQGAATNEKLFF. The DNA of the CDR3 is TGTGCCACAGTCCAGGGGGCTGCAACTAATGAAAAACTGTTTTTT.

The rearrangement joins TRBV5-1 to TRBJ1-4, with D possibly being TRBD1 (5 bases). This CDR3 is built from 15 residues. Trimming stripped 0 bases from V and 8 bases from J, with 14 bases between. The germline gives CDR1 SGHRS, CDR2 YFSETQ. CDR3 protein: CASSLGGRREEKLFF. CDR3 DNA: TGCGCCAGCAGCTTGGGGGGCCGACGGGAGGAAAAACTGTTTTTT.

The chain combines TRBV28 with TRBJ1-2; 9 bases agree with TRBD1. The CDR3 spans 13 residues. Germline V gives CDR1 MDHEN, CDR2 SYDVKM. The junction had 6 bases not matched to a gene; V was cut back by 6 bases and J by 7 bases. The CDR3 loop reads CASSPGTGLGYTF. The CDR3 bases are TGTGCCAGCAGCCCCGGGACAGGGCTTGGCTACACCTTC.

The rearrangement joins TRBV10-1 to TRBJ2-7; 10 bases line up with TRBD1. This CDR3 is 14 amino acids long. Germline CDR1 and CDR2: WNHNN and SYGVQD (reference sequence). V was pared by 7 bases and J by 3 bases, with 6 bases of the junction left unmatched. This CDR3 reads CASIKTGGGYEQYF. The CDR3 nucleotides are TGCGCCAGCATCAAGACAGGGGGCGGCTACGAGCAGTACTTC.

CDR3 protein: CAISESTGGEDTQYF. In nucleotides, the CDR3 is TGTGCCATCAGTGAGTCCACAGGGGGCGAAGATACGCAGTATTTT. The rearrangement links TRBV10-3 to TRBJ2-3, with TRBD1 identical over 9 bases. Germline loops: CDR1 ENHRY, CDR2 SYGVKD. The V segment lost 0 bases and the J segment 5 bases; nucleotides outside the gene matches: 3. This CDR3 is 15 amino acids long.

The chain uses TRBV5-4 and TRBJ1-4; D not resolved. Germline V gene sequence: CDR1 SGHNT, CDR2 YYREEE (reference sequence). This CDR3 is built from 14 residues. V was cut by 4 bases and J by 3 bases, with 10 bases left in between. CDR3 protein: CASSTGFSNEKLFF. The DNA for the CDR3 is TGTGCCAGCAGCACCGGGTTTTCTAATGAAAAACTGTTTTTT.

This clone was seen only a few times. The rearrangement links TRBV6-2 or TRBV6-3 to TRBJ2-3; 11 bases match TRBD2. Germline V CDR1 and CDR2: MNHEY, SVGEGT. This CDR3 is built from 17 residues. V shed 0 bases, J shed 7 bases, and the junction held 9 bases outside the gene matches. The CDR3 coding sequence is TGTGCCAGCAGTTACTCCCGGACTAGCGGGCTGCCGTATACGCAGTATTTT. Amino acid sequence: CASSYSRTSGLPYTQYF.

The rearrangement uses TRBV19 and TRBJ1-1; D gene unclear. V was shortened by 7 bases and J by 6 bases, with 18 bases between the two germline ends. The length of the CDR3 is 14 residues. CDR1 and CDR2 (germline): LNHDA, SQIVND (reference sequence). The CDR3 DNA sequence: TGTGCCAGTATTCGGACTCTCCGGCACCCTGAAGCTTTCTTT. Translation gives CASIRTLRHPEAFF. The variable domain in full, completed from reference TRBV19 and TRBJ1-1, reads DGGITQSPKYLFRKEGQNVTLSCEQNLNHDAMYWYRQDPGQGLRLIYYSQIVNDFQKGDIAEGYSVSREKKESFPLTVTSAQKNPTAFYLCASIRTLRHPEAFFGQGTRLTVV.

This sequence joins TRBV9 and TRBJ1-3, with D perhaps TRBD1 (5 bases). With 6 bases removed from V and 0 bases from J, the gap between germline ends came to 16 bases. CDR1 and CDR2 from the germline V gene are SGDLS and YYNGEE. The CDR3 has 16 amino acids. CDR3 DNA sequence: TGTGCCAGCAACCTGTCGGGGGAACCCTCTGGAAACACCATATATTTT. Translation gives CASNLSGEPSGNTIYF.

V is TRBV7-9 and J is TRBJ2-7, with 8 positions matching TRBD1. The CDR3 is 13 residues long. V lost 10 bases to trimming and J lost 2 bases; unmatched junction nucleotides: 7. Germline V gene sequence: CDR1 SEHNR, CDR2 FQNEAQ (reference sequence). This CDR3 reads CATLGQGTYEQYF. CDR3 coding DNA: TGTGCCACTCTTGGACAGGGAACCTACGAGCAGTACTTC.

This chain uses TRBV18 with TRBJ2-5; a weak D match, TRBD2 (6 bases). Trimming removed 2 bases from V and 5 bases from J, with 9 bases in between. Per the germline V gene, CDR1 is KGHSH and CDR2 is LQKENI. The CDR3 consists of 13 residues. CDR3 in amino acids: CASSPDGSETQYF. The DNA for the CDR3 is TGTGCCAGCTCACCAGACGGGAGCGAGACCCAGTACTTC.

The chain combines TRBV5-1 with TRBJ2-3; D possibly corresponds to TRBD2 (6 bases). Germline lookup yields CDR1 SGHRS and CDR2 YFSETQ. This CDR3 region has 14 residues. V lost 7 bases and J lost 0, with 12 bases in between. The CDR3 DNA sequence: TGCGCCAGCGGCGGGGAGACCAGCACAGATACGCAGTATTTT. Its protein product is CASGGETSTDTQYF.

The CDR3 region has the DNA TGTGCCTGGAGTTCGACAGGGGGGAATCAGCCCCAGCATTTT. Translated, it gives CAWSSTGGNQPQHF. V gene TRBV30 combines with J gene TRBJ1-5; 9 nucleotides agree with TRBD1. After removal of 2 bases from V and 4 bases from J, the junction contained 3 bases not matched to a gene. The CDR3 totals 14 residues. Germline CDR1 reads GTSNPN; CDR2 reads SVGIG (reference sequence).

The chain combines TRBV9 with TRBJ1-5; the match to TRBD1 covers 8 bases. Germline assignment: CDR1 SGDLS and CDR2 YYNGEE. CDR3 length: 15 residues. The ends lost 2 bases at V and 6 bases at J; junction bases unmatched: 7. In nucleotides, the CDR3 is TGTGCCAGCAGCGTTGCAGGGGGCGCGGGTCAGCCCCAGCATTTT. Translating it yields CASSVAGGAGQPQHF.

The chain is built from TRBV7-9 and TRBJ1-1; the D is unclear. The germline CDR1 and CDR2 sequences are SEHNR and FQNEAQ (reference sequence). With 5 bases removed from V and 3 bases from J, the gap between germline ends came to 13 bases. The CDR3 sequence is 14 residues long. In nucleotides, the CDR3 is TGTGCCAGCAGCCGAGAGCGGTGGGACACTGAAGCTTTCTTT. It translates to CASSRERWDTEAFF. The full variable domain, with the rest looked up from reference TRBV7-9 and TRBJ1-1, is DTGVSQNPRHKITKRGQNVTFRCDPISEHNRLYWYRQTLGQGPEFLTYFQNEAQLEKSRLLSDRFSAERPKGSFSTLEIQRTEQGDSAMYLCASSRERWDTEAFFGQGTRLTVV.

V and J are TRBV7-9 and TRBJ2-6; D might be TRBD1 (5 bases). The CDR3 sequence is 16 residues long. The germline V gene has CDR1 SEHNR and CDR2 FQNEAQ (reference sequence). V shed 3 bases and J shed 2 bases, with 11 bases lying between them. CDR3: CASSFPWGTGANVLTF. The CDR3 DNA sequence: TGTGCCAGCAGCTTTCCCTGGGGCACTGGGGCCAACGTCCTGACTTTC.